A selection of T cell receptor beta chains follows, all from one sample in a study of human T cells and chemical hapten exposure. TCRdb re-derived calls from the RACE reads in MiXCR, one entry per CDR3 protein. The sample lists around 110,000 distinct CDR3 sequences; 12% were seen once. The sample here was whole blood, taken in connection with sensitization to the hapten diphenylcyclopropenone (DPC). These receptor sequences come from a woman in her forties or fifties with alopecia areata. Some clones in this sample may be carry-over from other donors' samples. Both conserved end residues are trimmed from each CDR3. Fields, in order: clone size, V gene, CDR3 protein. Some rows have no size entry. The others give once, few or many, or a class for an expanded clone.

clone_size: many
v_call: TRBV6-5
cdr3_aa: ASSYSTDGSYNEQF

clone_size: many
v_call: TRBV27
cdr3_aa: ASRVGYIQY

clone_size: few
v_call: TRBV6-6
cdr3_aa: ASRPTSTGNTGELF

clone_size: many
v_call: TRBV12-3/TRBV12-4
cdr3_aa: ASSARLGRGQETQY

clone_size: many
v_call: TRBV27
cdr3_aa: ASRGGTVQAKNIQY

clone_size: many
v_call: TRBV12-3/TRBV12-4
cdr3_aa: ASSRQGGSPLH

clone_size: .
v_call: TRBV28
cdr3_aa: ASRRGIQETQY

clone_size: many
v_call: TRBV5-4
cdr3_aa: ASGGYQETQY

clone_size: many
v_call: TRBV7-2
cdr3_aa: ASSLVFSSQPSTDTQY

clone_size: many
v_call: TRBV19
cdr3_aa: ASLDRGFYGYT

clone_size: few
v_call: TRBV7-2
cdr3_aa: ASSLVGTVAKNIQY

clone_size: many
v_call: TRBV7-2
cdr3_aa: ASSRAGPEDTQY

clone_size: .
v_call: TRBV6-5
cdr3_aa: ASSYSYSEGQHNEQF

clone_size: many
v_call: TRBV2
cdr3_aa: ASSVPPYGYT

clone_size: few
v_call: TRBV6-5
cdr3_aa: ASSYGRQTDTQY

clone_size: .
v_call: TRBV29-1
cdr3_aa: SVLTGTDYEQY

clone_size: many
v_call: TRBV12-3/TRBV12-4
cdr3_aa: ASSLRGQNTEAF

clone_size: few
v_call: TRBV27
cdr3_aa: ASSPGGVTDTQY

clone_size: .
v_call: TRBV6-2/TRBV6-3
cdr3_aa: ASTKLAHTDTQY

clone_size: .
v_call: TRBV7-6
cdr3_aa: ASSLAVSDTQY

clone_size: many
v_call: TRBV5-5
cdr3_aa: ASSLGGPTEAF

clone_size: many
v_call: TRBV11-2
cdr3_aa: ASSSGMGDYNEQF

clone_size: many
v_call: TRBV6-6
cdr3_aa: ASTGSGANVLT

clone_size: few
v_call: TRBV28
cdr3_aa: ASSSPTVRGEAF

clone_size: many
v_call: TRBV20-1
cdr3_aa: SARLAGNQETQY

clone_size: many
v_call: TRBV18
cdr3_aa: ASSLPGQGDYGYT

clone_size: .
v_call: TRBV28
cdr3_aa: ASSLANIQETQY

clone_size: .
v_call: TRBV3-1
cdr3_aa: ASSQVGRNEQY

clone_size: many
v_call: TRBV7-8
cdr3_aa: ASSPNYEQY

clone_size: many
v_call: TRBV6-5
cdr3_aa: ASSYRPAGNTEAF

clone_size: many
v_call: TRBV25-1
cdr3_aa: ASSTRQGNIQY

clone_size: once
v_call: TRBV11-1
cdr3_aa: ASSNPDSYYSNQPQH

clone_size: .
v_call: TRBV2
cdr3_aa: ASGDGARGGSGANVLT

clone_size: few
v_call: TRBV6-6
cdr3_aa: ASSLVGPGTGGFGGELF

clone_size: .
v_call: TRBV28
cdr3_aa: ASSPRTLAGGPSGEQF

clone_size: .
v_call: TRBV12-3/TRBV12-4
cdr3_aa: ASTWGGSYNEQF

clone_size: many
v_call: TRBV12-3/TRBV12-4
cdr3_aa: ASSLGQDPTGELF

clone_size: .
v_call: TRBV4-1
cdr3_aa: ASSQDRDSYNEQF

clone_size: few
v_call: TRBV28
cdr3_aa: ASSPQPGQGGSEAF

clone_size: .
v_call: TRBV12-3/TRBV12-4
cdr3_aa: ASSPGADTGELF

clone_size: few
v_call: TRBV18
cdr3_aa: ASSREQGADLTPNYGYT

clone_size: few
v_call: TRBV10-2
cdr3_aa: ASEWGGRNEQF

clone_size: .
v_call: TRBV28
cdr3_aa: ASRTRTSGSTDTQY

clone_size: .
v_call: TRBV19
cdr3_aa: ASSIGRGQRSNQPQH

clone_size: .
v_call: TRBV5-1
cdr3_aa: ASSLVGVTSYGYT

clone_size: few
v_call: TRBV15
cdr3_aa: ATSSVTDTQY

clone_size: many
v_call: TRBV19
cdr3_aa: ASSTRTGKLPGNTIY

clone_size: few
v_call: TRBV7-6
cdr3_aa: ASSSGLAWEQF